This T cell receptor (beta chain) is from a study of T cell responses to AZD1222 COVID-19 vaccine (dated by TCRdb to the early 2020s). In terms of the full investigation: A total of 230 or so trial participants underwent TCR sequencing, of whom 200 to 220 received two doses of AZD1222 and about 25 received two doses of the MenACWY control vaccine. Trial participants were enrolled by age into 18-55, 56-69 and 70-plus year subgroups, with 148, 28 and 57 TCR-sequenced participants respectively.

Regarding this clone: There is no known antigen for this receptor. Base qualities are not recorded, but no much larger clone differs from it by a single base.

The CDR3 regions of human TCRbeta chains were analyzed by immunosequencing. From the authors' description of their analysis: TCRs in the repertoires were matched against a reference library of SARS-CoV-2-specific TCRs that had been generated with the MIRA antigen-specificity platform. Breadth was defined as the fraction of unique TCRs that were SARS-CoV-2-associated. Depth was defined as the fraction of total T cells that were SARS-CoV-2-associated. Using the MIRA data, every spike-specific TCR was mapped to the spike region that the TCR reacted to and assigned to either a CD4 or a CD8 class. Log10-transformed breadth and depth values were compared by one-way ANOVA with Sidak's multiple comparisons tests. This is the immuneACCESS table as TCRdb keeps it, with only in-frame sequences that have V and J called. A part of the clones is gone; compared with another copy, unresolved V genes explain less than half, and the rest is unexplained. The V and J calls and the clone size are those of that table, but D and trimming were determined from the DNA. This sample comprises fewer than 250,000 clones, roughly 91% of them detected only once. The top ten clones comprise 0.9% to 1.1% of the sample.

In the paper's terms, the time point label means: baseline before first vaccination. The meaning of the sample's treatment or condition label: meningococcal conjugate vaccine given as trial control. Vaccinee samples were obtained from the UK trials COV001 and COV002, which included a single-blind randomized controlled phase 2/3 trial of AZD1222 (ChAdOx1 nCoV-19) in healthy adults. Trial participant PBMC samples were collected at day 0 and day 28 after the second dose for TCRbeta chain sequencing. Including the terminal cysteine and phenylalanine, the CDR3 comprises 17 residues. Just the 51-base CDR3 DNA is kept, in frame starting at base 1. Trimmed from V: 4 bases; trimmed from J: 3 bases; junction bases lacking a gene match: 8. The germline V gene (reference sequence) sets CDR1 to LGHDT and CDR2 to YNNKEL. The investigation overall reported the following: In the small 56-69-year group, the increase in depth fell short of significance, most likely because of low power. Nearly half of unique spike-specific TCRs reportedly recognized epitopes outside regions mutated in the B.1.351 and B.1.1.7 variants. No day 14 peak-response samples were available, so repertoires were characterized only after the peak T cell response. CD4 TCRs associated with the vaccine covered the entire spike protein, and the dominant responses were in regions 160-218 and 743-854. Participants were mostly white British and included more females than males, and it was suggested by the authors that clonal diversity may have been underestimated. Conclusions about previously exposed vaccinees are limited because only a handful of AZD1222 recipients were SARS-CoV-2 seropositive at baseline. After two AZD1222 doses, spike-specific TCR breadth and depth were significantly higher than at day 0 and than in MenACWY recipients.

The V and J segments used are TRBV3-1 (or the pseudogene TRBV3-2) and TRBJ2-4; 11 middle bases align to TRBD2. The receptor comes from an adult in good health. The sample here was peripheral blood, taken on day 0 of MenACWY control vaccination. The CDR3 in this case is CASSLASGGYGKNIQYF. The base sequence is TGTGCCAGCAGCCTCGCTAGCGGGGGGTATGGCAAAAACATTCAGTACTTC.